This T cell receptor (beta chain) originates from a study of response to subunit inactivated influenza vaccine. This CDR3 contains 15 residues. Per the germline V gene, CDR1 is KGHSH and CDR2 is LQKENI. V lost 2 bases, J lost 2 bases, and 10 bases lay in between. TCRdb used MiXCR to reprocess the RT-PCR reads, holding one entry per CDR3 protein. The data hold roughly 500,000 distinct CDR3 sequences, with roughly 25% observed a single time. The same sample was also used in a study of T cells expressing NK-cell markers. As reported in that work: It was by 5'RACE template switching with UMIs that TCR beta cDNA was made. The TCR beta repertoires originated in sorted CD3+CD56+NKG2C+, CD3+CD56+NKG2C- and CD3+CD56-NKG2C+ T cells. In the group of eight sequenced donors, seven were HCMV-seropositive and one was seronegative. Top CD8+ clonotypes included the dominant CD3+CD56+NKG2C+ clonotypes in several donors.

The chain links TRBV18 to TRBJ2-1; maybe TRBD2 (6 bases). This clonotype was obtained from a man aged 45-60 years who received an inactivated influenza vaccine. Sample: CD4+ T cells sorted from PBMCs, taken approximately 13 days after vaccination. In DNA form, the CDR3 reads TGTGCCAGCTCACCAGCGGGACTGCCCTACAATGAGCAGTTCTTC. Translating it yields CASSPAGLPYNEQFF.